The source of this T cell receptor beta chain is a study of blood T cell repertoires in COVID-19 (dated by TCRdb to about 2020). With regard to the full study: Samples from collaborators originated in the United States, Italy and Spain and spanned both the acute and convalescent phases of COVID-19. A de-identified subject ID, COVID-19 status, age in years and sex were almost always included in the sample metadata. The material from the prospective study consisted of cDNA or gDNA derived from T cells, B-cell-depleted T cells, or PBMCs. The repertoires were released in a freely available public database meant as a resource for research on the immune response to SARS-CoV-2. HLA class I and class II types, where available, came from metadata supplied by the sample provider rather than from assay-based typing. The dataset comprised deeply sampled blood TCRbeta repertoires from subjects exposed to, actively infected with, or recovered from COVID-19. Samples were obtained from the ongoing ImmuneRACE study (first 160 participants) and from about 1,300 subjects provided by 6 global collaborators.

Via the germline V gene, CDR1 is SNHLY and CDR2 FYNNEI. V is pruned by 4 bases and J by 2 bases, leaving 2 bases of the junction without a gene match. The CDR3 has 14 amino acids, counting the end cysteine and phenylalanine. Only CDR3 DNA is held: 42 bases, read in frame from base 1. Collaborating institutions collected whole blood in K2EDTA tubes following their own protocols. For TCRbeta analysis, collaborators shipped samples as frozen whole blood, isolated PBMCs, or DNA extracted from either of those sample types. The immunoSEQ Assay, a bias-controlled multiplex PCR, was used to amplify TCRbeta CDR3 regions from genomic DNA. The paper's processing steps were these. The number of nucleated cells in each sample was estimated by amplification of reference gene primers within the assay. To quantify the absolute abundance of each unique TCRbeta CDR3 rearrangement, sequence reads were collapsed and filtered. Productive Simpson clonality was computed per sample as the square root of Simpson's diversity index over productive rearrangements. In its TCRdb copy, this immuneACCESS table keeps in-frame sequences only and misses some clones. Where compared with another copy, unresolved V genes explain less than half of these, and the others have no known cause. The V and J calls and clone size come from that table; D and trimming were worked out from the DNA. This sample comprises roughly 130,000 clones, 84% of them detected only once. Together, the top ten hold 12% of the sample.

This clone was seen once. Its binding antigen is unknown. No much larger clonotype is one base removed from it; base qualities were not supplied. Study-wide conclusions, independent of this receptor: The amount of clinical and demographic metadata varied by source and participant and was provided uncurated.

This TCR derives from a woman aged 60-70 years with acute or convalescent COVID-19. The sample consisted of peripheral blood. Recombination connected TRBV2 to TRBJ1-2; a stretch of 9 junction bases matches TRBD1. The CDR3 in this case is CASSGDRVNYGYTF. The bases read TGTGCCAGCAGTGGGGACAGGGTAAACTATGGCTACACCTTC. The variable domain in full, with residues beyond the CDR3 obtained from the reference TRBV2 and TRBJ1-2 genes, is EPEVTQTPSHQVTQMGQEVILRCVPISNHLYFYWYRQILGQKVEFLVSFYNNEISEKSEIFDDQFSVERPDGSNFTLKIRSTKLEDSAMYFCASSGDRVNYGYTFGSGTRLTVV.